This TCR beta chain came from a study of OX40 agonist ivuxolimab in advanced cancers. Germline CDR1 SGHRS, CDR2 YFSETQ. This CDR3 spans 13 amino acids. Study observations and caveats: Within 6 weeks, CD4+ and CD8+ blood T cells expanded clonally at 0.1 to 3.0 mg/kg.

Comment on this clone: Its antigen is undetermined. An end of the junction does not agree with germline; a read error may underlie this.

TCRdb's copy holds only in-frame clones and misses some; the assay was immunoSEQ multiplex PCR. Of about 60,000 clones in the sample, 80% to 85% were seen once. The source was CD4+ or CD8+ T cells sorted from blood, collected in a trial of the OX40 agonist ivuxolimab. This TCR was sampled from an adult with an advanced solid tumor such as melanoma, head and neck, liver or kidney cancer. The rearrangement uses TRBV5-1 and TRBJ1-2; perhaps TRBD1 as D (5 bases). In DNA, the CDR3 is TGCGCCAGCAGATTGGGGGGTAACTATGGCTACACCTTC. It translates to CASRLGGNYGYTF.